A selection of T cell receptor beta chains follows, all from one sample in a study of T cell repertoires in cytomegalovirus infection. TCRdb passed the reads through MiXCR, listing each CDR3 protein once. The sample lists approximately 630,000 distinct CDR3 sequences; about 24% were seen once. The specimen sequenced was CD8+ T cells from PBMCs. The receptors derive from a human donor in good health (CMV status not recorded). Some clones in this sample may be carry-over from other donors' samples. CDR3s include the opening cysteine and the closing phenylalanine or tryptophan. Fields, in order: J gene, V gene, clone size, D gene, CDR3 length, CDR3 protein, CDR3 DNA. A D gene is named only where the DNA matches it firmly. A clone size is listed for some rows: how often the clone was seen (once, few, many), or a class if it is expanded.

TRBJ2-1,TRBV12-3/TRBV12-4,many,TRBD2,14,CASSPGLGLNEQFF,TGTGCCAGCAGTCCGGGACTAGGACTTAACGAGCAGTTCTTC
TRBJ2-3,TRBV2,few,.,14,CASSERGAVDTQYF,TGTGCCAGCAGTGAAAGGGGGGCCGTAGATACGCAGTATTTT
TRBJ1-2,TRBV12-5,many,.,12,CASGPALPGYTF,TGTGCTAGTGGTCCGGCCCTTCCAGGCTACACCTTC
TRBJ2-3,TRBV12-3/TRBV12-4,many,.,13,CASSGASTDTQYF,TGTGCCAGCAGCGGGGCCTCCACAGATACGCAGTATTTT
TRBJ1-1,TRBV12-3/TRBV12-4,.,TRBD1,16,CASSPSGQAHIREAFF,TGTGCCAGCAGTCCCTCGGGACAGGCTCATATCCGTGAAGCTTTCTTT
TRBJ1-4,TRBV28,many,.,14,CASSSPMEGEKLFF,TGTGCCAGCAGTTCCCCAATGGAAGGGGAAAAACTGTTTTTT
TRBJ2-7,TRBV27,many,.,15,CASSPEGAPTYEQYF,TGTGCCAGCAGTCCGGAGGGGGCTCCCACCTACGAGCAGTACTTC
TRBJ1-1,TRBV7-9,.,.,13,CASSPQRAEEAFF,TGTGCCAGCAGCCCCCAACGGGCCGAAGAAGCTTTCTTT
TRBJ2-7,TRBV12-5,.,TRBD1,17,CASGLATPGQGPYEQYF,TGTGCTAGTGGTTTGGCCACCCCGGGACAGGGACCCTACGAGCAGTACTTC
TRBJ1-3,TRBV7-2,many,TRBD1,15,CASSPWTGGGNTIYF,TGTGCCAGCAGCCCATGGACAGGGGGTGGAAACACCATATATTTT
TRBJ1-5,TRBV29-1,.,.,17,CTESYSSDRLGNQPQHF,TGCACCGAAAGTTATTCTTCGGACAGATTAGGCAATCAGCCCCAGCATTTT
TRBJ2-7,TRBV6-6,.,TRBD2,17,CASSYRTSGASSYEQYF,TGTGCCAGCAGTTACAGGACTAGCGGGGCGAGCTCCTACGAGCAGTACTTC
TRBJ2-7,TRBV12-5,few,TRBD1,12,CATGASSYEQYF,TGTGCCACAGGGGCTAGCTCCTACGAGCAGTACTTC
TRBJ1-2,TRBV9,.,.,15,CASSPGQTANYGYTF,TGTGCCAGCAGCCCAGGACAGACAGCTAACTATGGCTACACCTTC
TRBJ1-2,TRBV4-2,many,.,14,CASSPPTRQHGYTF,TGTGCCAGCAGCCCCCCGACCCGACAGCATGGCTACACCTTC
TRBJ1-1,TRBV6-6,.,.,14,CASSYSEGDYEAFF,TGTGCCAGCAGTTACTCGGAAGGTGACTACGAAGCTTTCTTT
TRBJ1-1,TRBV4-1,.,.,17,CASSQDFRDTLNTEAFF,TGCGCCAGCAGCCAAGATTTTAGGGACACCCTGAACACTGAAGCTTTCTTT
TRBJ2-3,TRBV7-9,many,TRBD1,18,CASSLSRTGGLVADTQYF,TGTGCCAGCAGCTTATCCAGGACAGGGGGCTTGGTGGCAGATACGCAGTATTTT
TRBJ2-4,TRBV12-3/TRBV12-4,few,.,14,CASTPGSAKNIQYF,TGTGCCAGCACCCCGGGGTCAGCCAAAAACATTCAGTACTTC
TRBJ2-3,TRBV10-3,.,.,16,CAISLATGPGKDTQYF,TGTGCCATCAGTTTAGCGACGGGACCCGGGAAGGATACGCAGTATTTT
TRBJ1-5,TRBV6-1,many,TRBD1,17,CASSEILGQNSNQPQHF,TGTGCCAGCAGTGAAATTTTGGGACAGAATAGCAATCAGCCCCAGCATTTT
TRBJ2-1,TRBV7-6,few,TRBD2,15,CASSLGREPYNEQFF,TGTGCCAGCAGCTTGGGGCGGGAGCCGTACAATGAGCAGTTCTTC
TRBJ2-4,TRBV7-9,many,TRBD2,16,CASSSTSGGAKNIQYF,TGTGCCAGCAGTTCGACTAGCGGGGGAGCCAAAAACATTCAGTACTTC
TRBJ1-1,TRBV29-1,.,.,11,CSVPEGPRAFF,TGCAGCGTCCCAGAGGGGCCTCGAGCTTTCTTT
TRBJ2-2,TRBV2,.,.,14,CASSAGLGPGELFF,TGTGCCAGCAGTGCGGGACTCGGGCCCGGGGAGCTGTTTTTT
TRBJ2-2,TRBV14,.,.,13,CASSIPGAGELFF,TGTGCCAGCAGCATCCCCGGGGCCGGGGAGCTGTTTTTT
TRBJ2-1,TRBV3-1,few,TRBD2,22,CASSQEGRSQAGGRSSYNEQFF,TGTGCCAGCAGCCAAGAAGGCCGCTCTCAGGCGGGGGGCAGGAGCTCCTACAATGAGCAGTTCTTC
TRBJ2-1,TRBV7-8,many,.,15,CASSSPAKDYNEQFF,TGTGCCAGCAGTTCGCCCGCCAAGGACTACAATGAGCAGTTCTTC
TRBJ1-2,TRBV10-3,.,.,11,CAINQGSGYTF,TGTGCCATCAATCAGGGTAGTGGCTACACCTTC
TRBJ2-1,TRBV29-1,.,TRBD1,19,CSVDLSAQNTGGVYNEQFF,TGCAGCGTTGATCTTTCCGCGCAGAATACAGGGGGCGTATACAATGAGCAGTTCTTC
TRBJ2-5,TRBV28,few,.,15,CASSSGRDNQETQYF,TGTGCCAGCAGTTCGGGACGGGACAACCAAGAGACCCAGTACTTC
TRBJ2-2,TRBV28,few,.,16,CASSLWSLGFTGELFF,TGTGCCAGCAGTTTATGGTCGTTAGGGTTCACCGGGGAGCTGTTTTTT
TRBJ2-2,TRBV7-8,.,.,15,CASSLRPGNTGEPFF,TGTGCCAGCAGCTTACGTCCAGGGAACACCGGGGAGCCGTTTTTT
TRBJ2-7,TRBV5-6,.,.,15,CASSLEGDLLYEQYF,TGTGCCAGCAGCCTGGAGGGGGATCTCCTCTACGAGCAGTACTTC
TRBJ1-4,TRBV7-9,few,.,13,CALPARGREKLFF,TGTGCCCTTCCGGCCAGGGGAAGGGAAAAACTGTTTTTT
TRBJ2-7,TRBV7-8,.,.,14,CASSTRTAEAEQYF,TGTGCCAGCAGCACTCGGACAGCTGAGGCCGAGCAGTACTTC
TRBJ2-1,TRBV27,few,.,11,CATRDPHEQFF,TGTGCCACCCGGGACCCCCATGAGCAGTTCTTC
TRBJ2-1,TRBV27,few,.,13,CASRGFSRGEQFF,TGTGCCAGCCGGGGCTTCTCCCGGGGAGAGCAGTTCTTC
TRBJ1-2,TRBV29-1,many,TRBD1,11,CSVTGGHGYTF,TGCAGCGTAACAGGGGGACATGGCTACACCTTC
TRBJ2-1,TRBV19,few,.,16,CASSLGAPVTYNEQFF,TGTGCCAGTAGTTTGGGGGCTCCCGTGACCTACAATGAGCAGTTCTTC
TRBJ2-7,TRBV6-6,.,TRBD2,18,CASSYSVTTGGATYEQYF,TGTGCCAGCAGTTACTCTGTGACTACCGGGGGGGCCACCTACGAGCAGTACTTC
TRBJ2-3,TRBV7-2,many,TRBD2,15,CASSGLAGGSDTQYF,TGTGCCAGCAGCGGTCTGGCGGGGGGATCAGATACGCAGTATTTT
TRBJ1-1,TRBV7-4,few,.,12,CASSSAKVEAFF,TGTGCCAGCAGCTCTGCAAAGGTTGAAGCTTTCTTT
TRBJ1-1,TRBV6-6,once,.,14,CASSYSSGKGEAFF,TGTGCCAGCAGTTACTCGAGCGGTAAGGGTGAAGCTTTCTTT
TRBJ2-1,TRBV5-1,few,.,17,CASSLASLEDFYNEQFF,TGCGCCAGCAGCTTGGCATCCTTGGAGGACTTCTACAATGAGCAGTTCTTC
TRBJ1-6,TRBV11-2,many,.,14,CASSLAVLGYSLHF,TGTGCCAGCAGCTTAGCCGTCCTGGGGTATTCCCTCCACTTT
TRBJ2-2,TRBV7-9,.,.,15,CANSPGTENTGELFF,TGTGCCAACAGTCCCGGGACCGAGAACACCGGGGAGCTGTTTTTT
TRBJ2-4,TRBV3-1,.,.,18,CASSQDTQGPVAKNIQYF,TGTGCCAGCAGCCAAGATACGCAGGGCCCTGTAGCCAAAAACATTCAGTACTTC
TRBJ2-3,TRBV12-3/TRBV12-4,many,.,13,CASSLRGTDTQYF,TGTGCCAGCAGTTTGAGGGGAACAGATACGCAGTATTTT
TRBJ1-1,TRBV7-2,many,TRBD1,17,CASSLAARGRVNTEAFF,TGTGCCAGCAGCTTAGCCGCGAGGGGGCGGGTGAACACTGAAGCTTTCTTT
TRBJ1-2,TRBV20-1,.,TRBD1,14,CSVGRTGLSYGYTF,TGCAGTGTTGGTAGGACAGGGTTGAGCTATGGCTACACCTTC
TRBJ2-1,TRBV6-4,few,TRBD1,15,CASSDEGASYNEQFF,TGTGCCAGCAGTGACGAGGGGGCATCCTACAATGAGCAGTTCTTC
TRBJ1-1,TRBV5-1,few,TRBD1,16,CASSELPRGPYTEAFF,TGCGCCAGCAGCGAGTTACCCAGGGGGCCTTACACTGAAGCTTTCTTT
TRBJ2-3,TRBV7-8,many,TRBD2,15,CASSPRRGGGDTQYF,TGTGCCAGCAGCCCGCGACGGGGGGGTGGAGATACGCAGTATTTT